The 10 T cell receptor beta chains below all came from one sample that was sequenced in a study of technical replicates of blood from a few donors. Profiling relied on immunoSEQ multiplex PCR, and the TCRdb table lists in-frame clones only, not all of them. This table has 60,000 to 75,000 clones, nearly 98% appearing once. Sequenced material: T cells isolated from PBMCs. The receptor source for this set is a human donor in good health.

This clone was found once. The chain has TRBV6-1 and TRBJ1-4, with D possibly TRBD1 on 6 matching bases. V lost 7 bases and J lost 10, with 16 bases in between. Germline CDR1 reads MNHNS; CDR2 reads SASEGT. The CDR3 is 13 residues long. CDR3 in amino acids: CASTTGSIGKLFF. The CDR3 coding sequence is TGTGCCAGCACCACAGGGTCTATTGGAAAACTGTTTTTT.

The V gene is TRBV19, the J gene TRBJ2-3; possibly TRBD2 for D (6 bases). The V gene's germline CDR1 is LNHDA and CDR2 SQIVND (reference sequence). V dropped 5 bases and J dropped 1 base, with 16 bases sitting between them. This CDR3 contains 16 residues. CDR3 loop: CASSETGARGTDTQYF. The CDR3 nucleotides are TGTGCCAGTAGTGAAACGGGAGCTCGCGGCACAGATACGCAGTATTTT.

This clone appeared a single time. The chain carries TRBV7-7 and TRBJ2-1; 11 bases agree with TRBD2. This CDR3 has 16 amino acids. V lost 6 bases and J lost 9; bases outside the gene matches: 13. CDR1 is SSHAT, CDR2 FNYEAQ, per germline (reference sequence). The CDR3 DNA follows: TGTGCCAGCAGAGTGCTACTAGCGGGGGAAGGTTCTGAGCAGTTCTTC. Translation gives CASRVLLAGEGSEQFF.

This chain connects TRBV5-6 to TRBJ1-2; D gene unclear. Germline CDR1 is SGHDT and CDR2 is YYEEEE. CDR3 size: 15 residues. Deletions cut 0 bases from V and 5 bases from J, with 14 bases between. As DNA, the CDR3 is TGTGCCAGCAGCTTGGGGACGGGAGTTTTGTATGGCTACACCTTC. Translated: CASSLGTGVLYGYTF.

This clone was detected once. V usage is TRBV4-3 and J usage is TRBJ2-2; 7 bases fit TRBD2. Germline CDR1 and CDR2: LGHNA and YSLEER. V shed 1 base and J 7 bases; nucleotides not matched to a gene: 3. CDR3 length: 14 amino acids. The CDR3 region is CASSQVGGGGELFF. CDR3 bases: TGCGCCAGCAGCCAAGTTGGGGGGGGCGGGGAGCTGTTTTTT.

In its sample, this clone was seen once. The CDR3 region is CASSVRETQYF. The CDR3 DNA follows: TGTGCCAGCAGCGTGCGGGAGACCCAGTACTTC. The chain combines TRBV2 with TRBJ2-5; D not resolved. V was cut by 6 bases and J by 5 bases, with 7 bases left in between. CDR1 and CDR2 (germline): SNHLY, FYNNEI. The CDR3 is made up of 11 amino acids.

The CDR3 DNA reads as TGCGCCAGCAGCCCAGCGGGAGTAGGGGAGACCCAGTACTTC. It specifies CASSPAGVGETQYF. This chain uses TRBV4-3 with TRBJ2-5, with TRBD2 identical over 8 bases. CDR1 and CDR2 (germline): LGHNA, YSLEER. The CDR3 runs 14 residues. V lost 4 bases, J lost 5 bases, and 6 bases stayed unmatched.

The V and J genes are TRBV29-1 and TRBJ2-1; D is perhaps TRBD1 (6 bases). The CDR3 is 13 amino acids. Germline V gene data show CDR1 as SQVTM and CDR2 as ANQGSEA. V was cut by 4 bases and J by 10 bases, with 17 bases left in between. The CDR3 spells CSVGSLQGLEQFF. The CDR3 nucleotides read TGCAGCGTTGGGTCCCTACAGGGTTTAGAGCAGTTCTTC.

V usage is TRBV9 and J usage is TRBJ2-6; TRBD1 matches 9 bases. The germline V gene has CDR1 SGDLS and CDR2 YYNGEE. With V trimmed by 3 bases and J by 0 bases, 7 bases remained unmatched. The CDR3 is 18 amino acids. Here the CDR3 reads CASSDPGQGGSGANVLTF. The CDR3 DNA reads as TGTGCCAGCAGCGATCCGGGACAGGGTGGCTCTGGGGCCAACGTCCTGACTTTC.

The chain employs TRBV5-6 and TRBJ2-1, with TRBD2 matching 7 bases. The V and J ends lost 4 bases and 3 bases, in that order; junction bases with no gene match: 13. The CDR3 has 17 residues. Germline CDR1 SGHDT, CDR2 YYEEEE. The CDR3 region is CASSVRASGYRYNEQFF. Here the CDR3 DNA reads TGTGCCAGCAGCGTGCGGGCTAGCGGATACCGCTACAATGAGCAGTTCTTC.